The 18 T cell receptor beta chains below come from one sample, sequenced in a study of T cells in Graves' hyperthyroidism and ophthalmopathy (dated by TCRdb to between 2018 and 2021). The receptor library was made with multiplex PCR. The data were produced on an Illumina HiSeq 2000. The TCR beta CDR3 regions were amplified from the RNA transcripts. A first-round RT-PCR of the TCR CDR3 used the HTBI primer set with the Qiagen OneStep RT-PCR kit. TCRdb redid the processing of the public reads, applying fastp at Q25 and MiXCR, and retained in-frame beta chains. When rows share a CDR3 protein, they turn into one entry using the most common DNA and genes. The sample records around 800,000 distinct CDR3 sequences, about 38% of which are singletons. Together, the top ten hold 7% to 10% of the sample. Sample: blood. These receptors were collected from a man in his late teens or twenties with Graves' hyperthyroidism.

The CDR3: CASSQQRVPIPKGTQYF. DNA of the CDR3: TGTGCCAGCAGCCAGCAGAGGGTCCCAATTCCCAAGGGTACCCAGTACTTC. The chain links TRBV7-8 to TRBJ2-5; tentative D call: TRBD2 (5 bases). CDR1 is SGHVS, CDR2 FQNEAQ, per germline. V gave up 5 bases and J gave up 8 bases, with 27 bases separating them. CDR3 length: 17 amino acids.

The chain has TRBV7-2 and TRBJ2-7; D unclear. The germline V and J ends were trimmed by 3 bases and 8 bases, with 11 bases remaining between them. CDR3 length: 12 residues. Germline V gene lookup returns CDR1 SGHTA and CDR2 FQGNSA. The CDR3, as DNA: TGTGCCAGCAGCTTGGAAGGGTTTAAGCAGTACTTC. Its protein product is CASSLEGFKQYF.

The J gene is TRBJ1-1, the V gene TRBV29-1, with D perhaps matching TRBD1 (5 bases). V dropped 7 bases and J dropped 1 base, with 10 bases sitting between them. The CDR3 extends over 12 amino acids. CDR1 and CDR2 from the germline V gene are SQVTM and ANQGSEA. The CDR3 reads CSGTGQNTEAFF. The DNA of the CDR3 is TGCAGCGGGACCGGACAGAACACTGAAGCTTTCTTT.

This clonotype occurred many times. V usage is TRBV19 and J usage is TRBJ1-1; D remains ambiguous. V lost 7 bases to trimming and J lost 4 bases, with 10 bases between them. Germline V gives CDR1 LNHDA, CDR2 SQIVND (reference sequence). The CDR3 runs 12 residues. CDR3 amino acids: CASKVRTTEAFF. As DNA, the CDR3 is TGTGCCAGTAAGGTGAGGACCACTGAAGCTTTCTTT.

Many counts were recorded for this clonotype. The V gene is TRBV20-1, the J gene TRBJ2-5; TRBD1 matches 12 bases. The CDR3 has 14 residues. Germline CDR1 reads DFQATT; CDR2 reads SNEGSKA (reference sequence). CDR3 sequence: CSRGGDRGHGTQYF. CDR3 nucleotides: TGCAGCCGCGGCGGGGACAGGGGGCATGGGACCCAGTACTTC.

This clonotype has a count of ten or more. The chain is built from TRBV15 and TRBJ2-7; possibly TRBD1 for D (6 bases). The CDR3 sequence is 15 residues long. Germline V gives CDR1 LNHNV, CDR2 YYDKDF (reference sequence). Trimming left V 3 bases short and J 7 bases short, with 19 bases between. The CDR3 loop is CATSSPGTRGGEQYF. The CDR3 bases are TGTGCCACCAGCAGTCCAGGAACCCGAGGGGGTGAGCAGTACTTC. Variable domain in full (rest from reference TRBV15 and TRBJ2-7): DAMVIQNPRYQVTQFGKPVTLSCSQTLNHNVMYWYQQKSSQAPKLLFHYYDKDFNNEADTPDNFQSRRPNTSFCFLDIRSPGLGDTAMYLCATSSPGTRGGEQYFGPGTRLTVT.

The chain couples TRBV29-1 to TRBJ1-1; TRBD1 might be the D (5 bases). The CDR3 sequence is 11 residues long. CDR1 is SQVTM, CDR2 ANQGSEA, per germline. Trimming removed 5 bases at V and 4 bases at J, with 8 bases between. DNA for the CDR3: TGCAGCGTTTGGGACGGCACTGAAGCTTTCTTT. It yields the protein CSVWDGTEAFF.

The chain couples TRBV6-5 to TRBJ1-2; 7 nucleotides match TRBD1. V shed 0 bases and J 8 bases; nucleotides not matched to a gene: 3. Germline V gene sequence: CDR1 MNHEY, CDR2 SVGAGI. The length of the CDR3 is 13 residues. The CDR3 bases are TGTGCCAGCAGTTACTCGACAGGGAAAGGCTACACCTTC. This translates into CASSYSTGKGYTF.

CDR3 amino acids: CASSLEGGQNTEAFF. The CDR3 DNA is TGTGCCAGCAGCTTGGAAGGGGGACAGAACACTGAAGCTTTCTTT. V gene TRBV11-2 combines with J gene TRBJ1-1, with TRBD1 as a possible D gene (6 bases). Per germline, CDR1 SGHAT and CDR2 FQNNGV. This CDR3 comprises 15 residues. With 3 bases removed from V and 1 base from J, the gap between germline ends came to 12 bases.

J is TRBJ1-6 and V is TRBV7-9, with D maybe TRBD1 (5 bases). V was shortened by 3 bases and J by 9 bases, with 6 bases between the two germline ends. CDR1 and CDR2 from the germline V gene are SEHNR and FQNEAQ (reference sequence). The CDR3 covers 12 residues. CDR3 in amino acids: CASSLGPSPLHF. CDR3 in DNA: TGTGCCAGCAGCTTGGGGCCTTCACCCCTCCACTTT.

The chain couples TRBV2 to TRBJ1-5; 9 nucleotides agree with TRBD1. This CDR3 region has 14 residues. J was trimmed by 7 bases and V by 7 bases; bases with no gene match: 8. Germline loops: CDR1 SNHLY, CDR2 FYNNEI. The CDR3 DNA sequence: TGTGCCAGCACTCCGGGACAGGGTGGGCAGCCCCAGCATTTT. It is translated as CASTPGQGGQPQHF.

As concerns this clonotype: A junction end diverges from the germline sequence, so it may reflect a read error. The chain carries TRBV19 and TRBJ2-2; D is perhaps TRBD2 (5 bases). Germline CDR1 LNHDA, CDR2 SQIVND (reference sequence). CDR3 length equals 14 residues. CDR3 protein: CASSISTNTGELSW. CDR3 coding DNA: TGTGCCAGTAGTATAAGCACGAACACCGGGGAGCTGTCTTGG.

Only a few counts were recorded for this clonotype. This chain uses TRBV19 with TRBJ1-4, with D possibly matching TRBD1 (5 bases). Germline V gene lookup returns CDR1 LNHDA and CDR2 SQIVND (reference sequence). The ends were cut back, 5 bases at V and 8 bases at J, with 9 bases in the middle. The CDR3 length is 12 residues. CDR3 region: CASSRTWEKLFF. The DNA for the CDR3 is TGTGCCAGTAGTCGGACATGGGAAAAACTGTTTTTT.

The chain carries TRBV20-1 and TRBJ2-2, with TRBD1 matching 7 bases. This CDR3 spans 15 amino acids. After removal of 1 base from V and 3 bases from J, the junction contained 5 bases not matched to a gene. Germline V gene data show CDR1 as DFQATT and CDR2 as SNEGSKA (reference sequence). CDR3 in DNA: TGCAGTGCTAGAGCCCAGGGGGACGACACCGGGGAGCTGTTTTTT. It encodes CSARAQGDDTGELFF.

The chain employs TRBV10-1 and TRBJ2-5; 8 bases fit TRBD1. The CDR3 sequence is 14 residues long. V shed 7 bases and J 6 bases; nucleotides not matched to a gene: 10. Germline lookup yields CDR1 WNHNN and CDR2 SYGVQD (reference sequence). CDR3 in DNA: TGCGCCAGCAAGCCGGACAGGGTAGGAAAGACCCAGTACTTC. It codes for CASKPDRVGKTQYF.

Turning to this clonotype: A much larger clone is a single base away; this may be a read error. The chain has TRBV9 and TRBJ2-7; D is unclear. Germline CDR1 is SGDLS and CDR2 is YYNGEE. Trimming shortened V by 4 bases and J by 3 bases, and 11 bases separated the two germline ends. The CDR3 contains 13 residues. The CDR3 DNA is TGTGCCAGCAGCCACAGAGGCGGCTACGAGCAGTACTTC. It codes for CASSHRGGYEQYF.

The rearrangement links TRBV12-3 or TRBV12-4 to TRBJ1-4, with a tentative D call TRBD1 (6 bases). Trimming stripped 6 bases from V and 8 bases from J, with 16 bases between. CDR3 length: 14 residues. CDR3 region: CASSPGGGVEKLFF. DNA for the CDR3: TGTGCCAGCAGCCCCGGAGGGGGGGTGGAAAAACTGTTTTTT.

The chain employs TRBV12-5 and TRBJ1-2, with D possibly being TRBD1 (6 bases). Trimming shortened V by 5 bases and J by 3 bases, and 10 bases separated the two germline ends. The CDR3 loop spans 13 amino acids. Germline loops: CDR1 LGHNT, CDR2 FRNRAP. CDR3 coding DNA: TGTGCTAGTGGTCGGGACACCCACTATGGCTACACCTTC. The encoded protein is CASGRDTHYGYTF. Full variable domain (outside the CDR3, taken from reference TRBV12-5 and TRBJ1-2): DARVTQTPRHKVTEMGQEVTMRCQPILGHNTVFWYRQTMMQGLELLAYFRNRAPLDDSGMPKDRFSAEMPDATLATLKIQPSEPRDSAVYFCASGRDTHYGYTFGSGTRLTVV.